This T cell receptor beta chain was sequenced for a study of shared clonotypes between healthy human individuals (dated by TCRdb to about 2020). General notes on the study: Two women and a few men aged 18 to 49 years were included in the cohort. To increase sequencing depth and limit assay-specific biases, different laboratories used diverse techniques to prepare libraries and sequence TCR repertoires. For each donor, three plates each were used for CD4 naive and CD4 memory, two plates were used for CD8 naive, and one plate was used for CD8 memory. Blood TCR repertoires of a handful of healthy adults were deeply sequenced to estimate repertoire size and the extent of clonotype sharing between individuals. Between about 0.94 and 8.9 billion PBMCs per donor were obtained by leukapheresis.

The investigation overall reported the following: Based on pairwise subsampling, the degree of clonotype sharing among donors was expected to be affected by sequencing depth. Sampling was limited to blood, and TCR repertoires in tissue likely differ from TCR repertoires in blood. The small number of donors limited the genetic and exposure-history diversity represented. Sharing across a few donors was observed for about 4.8% of naive CD4, 3.5% of naive CD8, 2% to 2.5% of memory CD4, and around 0.44% of memory CD8 clonotypes. Clonotypes shared by all four sorted-subset donors showed higher generation probabilities than non-shared clonotypes. Larger estimated clonotype richness was generally found for naive subsets than for memory subsets. Even with the large sequencing depth, rarefaction of the sorted-subset datasets indicated that sequencing was incomplete.

Using the deep immunoSEQ assay, TCR CDR3 regions were amplified from genomic DNA by multiplex PCR. Extracted genomic DNA from each cell subset was spread evenly across all wells of several immunoSEQ 96-well plates, with each plate serving as a replicate. Each replicate PCR for sorted subsets received roughly 200 ng genomic DNA, equal to roughly 30,000 T cell genomes. The purified libraries were quantified using a Qubit 3.0 fluorometer, sized with a Bioanalyzer 2100, and then quantified again using the KAPA Library Quantification kit. Every immunoSEQ 96-well plate was sequenced on a separate single-read 150-cycle Illumina NextSeq 550 flow cell. The source study handled its data this way. Because the immunoSEQ output held only junctional sequences and lacked quality scores, the filtering could not match the filtering applied to full-length reads. Sequences were annotated with PyIR, a Python wrapper for IgBLAST v1.9, and V/J genes and CDR3 were assigned using IMGT germline references. Reads were removed for weak V/J assignments (E-value above 1e-6), missing CDR3, stop codons, out-of-frame junctions, or ambiguous translated residues. V3J clonotypes were defined as sequences sharing an identical inferred V gene, J gene, and CDR3 amino acid sequence. Percentage overlap between repertoires was computed as shared unique clonotypes divided by the size of the smaller repertoire. Repertoire richness was assessed with RTK rarefaction, the Chao1 estimator, and Recon v2.1 estimates of unobserved clonotypes. OLGA was used to compute generation probabilities for all TCRbeta clonotypes that the gDNA method yielded from a handful of donors. TCRdb stores this immuneACCESS table with in-frame sequences only. Part of the clones is absent; in the studies checked, under half of the shortfall reflects unresolved V genes, and no reason is known for the rest. V and J calls and clone size are given by that table; D and trimming were obtained from the DNA. The sample table holds around 1.6 million clones, of which under 99% were seen once. Of the sample, roughly 0.4% is held by the ten largest clones.

Healthy HIV-negative adults with no recently reported acute infections or vaccinations were included as donors. Only Caucasian adults living in Nashville, Tennessee, USA were represented among the donors. Magnetic negative selection was used to enrich CD4+ T cells, after which naive cells were positively selected on CD45RA and the negative fraction became the memory subset. Blood was collected by leukapheresis, and PBMCs were isolated by Ficoll-Histopaque density gradient centrifugation and then cryopreserved in liquid nitrogen vapor phase. Purity and quantity of every magnetically sorted T cell population were checked by analytical flow cytometry. Each sorted fraction had its genomic DNA isolated and then quantified by UV absorbance on a Nanodrop 2000c. From a lookup of the germline V gene, CDR1 and CDR2 are SGHVS and FNYEAQ. V was cut back by 2 bases and J by 2 bases, leaving a gap of 6 bases between them. Measured from the cysteine to the phenylalanine, the CDR3 is 13 residues long. Only the CDR3 part of the read is kept: 39 bases, read in frame from the first base.

This clone is a singleton in its sample. This receptor's antigen is unknown. The input lacks base qualities; no much larger clone sits a single base away. Source material: naive CD4+ T cells sorted from blood. What the cell subset or site label conveys for this sample: CD45RA+ positively selected. The rearranged chain carries TRBV7-6 and TRBJ2-5; no D segment can be confidently identified. The TCR sequence derives from a man aged 25 to 40 in good health. The CDR3 loop reads CASSLPSQETQYF. Here is the DNA: TGTGCCAGCAGCTTACCATCTCAAGAGACCCAGTACTTC.